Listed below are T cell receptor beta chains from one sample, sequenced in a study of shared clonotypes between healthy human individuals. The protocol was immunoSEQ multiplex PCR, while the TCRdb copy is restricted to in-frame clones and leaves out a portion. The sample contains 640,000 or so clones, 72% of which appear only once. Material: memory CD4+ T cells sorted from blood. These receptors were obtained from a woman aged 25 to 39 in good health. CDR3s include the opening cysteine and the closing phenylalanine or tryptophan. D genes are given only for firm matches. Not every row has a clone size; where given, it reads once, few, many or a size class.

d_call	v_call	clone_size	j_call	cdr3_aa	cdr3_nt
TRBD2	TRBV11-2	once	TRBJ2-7	CASSFPAGALYF	TGTGCCAGCAGCTTCCCAGCGGGGGCGTTGTACTTC
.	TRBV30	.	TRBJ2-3	CAWSVGTHSTDTQYF	TGTGCCTGGAGTGTTGGAACCCACAGCACAGATACGCAGTATTTT
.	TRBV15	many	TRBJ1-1	CATSFRQAVINTEAFF	TGTGCCACCAGCTTCAGACAGGCAGTCATAAACACTGAAGCTTTCTTT
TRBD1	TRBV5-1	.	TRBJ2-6	CASSLVAGGSGANVLTF	TGCGCCAGCAGCTTGGTTGCAGGGGGCTCTGGGGCCAACGTCCTGACTTTC
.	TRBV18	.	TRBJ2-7	CASSPTGTSAYEQYF	TGTGCCAGCTCACCAACCGGGACTTCGGCCTACGAGCAGTACTTC
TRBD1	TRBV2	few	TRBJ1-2	CASRKTGGFGYTF	TGTGCCAGCAGGAAGACAGGGGGCTTTGGCTACACCTTC
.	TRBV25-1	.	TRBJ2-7	CASSESGEKTYEQYF	TGTGCCAGCAGTGAATCGGGGGAAAAGACCTACGAGCAGTACTTC
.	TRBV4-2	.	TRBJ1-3	CASSQLVGESGNTIYF	TGTGCCAGCAGCCAATTGGTAGGGGAGTCGGGAAACACCATATATTTT
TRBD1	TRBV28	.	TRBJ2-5	CASSPGGREETQYF	TGTGCCAGCAGTCCAGGGGGCAGGGAGGAGACCCAGTACTTC
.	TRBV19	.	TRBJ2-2	CASSFGWGTGELFF	TGTGCCAGTAGTTTCGGGTGGGGGACCGGGGAGCTGTTTTTT
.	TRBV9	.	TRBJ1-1	CASSAHNLNTEAFF	TGTGCCAGCAGCGCCCACAATTTGAACACTGAAGCTTTCTTT